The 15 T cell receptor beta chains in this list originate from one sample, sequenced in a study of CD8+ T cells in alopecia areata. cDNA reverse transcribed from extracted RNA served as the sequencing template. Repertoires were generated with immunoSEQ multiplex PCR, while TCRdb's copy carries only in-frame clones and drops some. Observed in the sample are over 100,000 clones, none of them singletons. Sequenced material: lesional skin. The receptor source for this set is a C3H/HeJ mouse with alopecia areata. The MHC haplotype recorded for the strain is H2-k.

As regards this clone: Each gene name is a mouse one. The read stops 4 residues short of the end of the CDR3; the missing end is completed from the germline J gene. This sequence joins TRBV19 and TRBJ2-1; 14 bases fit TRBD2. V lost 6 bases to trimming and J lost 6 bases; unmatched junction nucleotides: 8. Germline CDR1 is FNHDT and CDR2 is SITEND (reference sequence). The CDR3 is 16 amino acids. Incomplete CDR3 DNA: TGTGCCAGCACCCCGGGACTGGGGGGGCGCAGTGCT. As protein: CASTPGLGGRSA. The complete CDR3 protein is CASTPGLGGRSAEQFF.

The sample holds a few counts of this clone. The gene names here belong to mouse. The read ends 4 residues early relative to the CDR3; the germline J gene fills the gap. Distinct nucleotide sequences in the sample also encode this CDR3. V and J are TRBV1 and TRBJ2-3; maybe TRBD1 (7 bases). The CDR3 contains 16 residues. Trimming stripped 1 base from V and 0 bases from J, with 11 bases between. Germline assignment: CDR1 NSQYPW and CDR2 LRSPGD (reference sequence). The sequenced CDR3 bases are TGCACCTGCAGTGCAGGAGGGGGCTCTAGTGCAGAA. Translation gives CTCSAGGGSSAE. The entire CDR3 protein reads CTCSAGGGSSAETLYF.

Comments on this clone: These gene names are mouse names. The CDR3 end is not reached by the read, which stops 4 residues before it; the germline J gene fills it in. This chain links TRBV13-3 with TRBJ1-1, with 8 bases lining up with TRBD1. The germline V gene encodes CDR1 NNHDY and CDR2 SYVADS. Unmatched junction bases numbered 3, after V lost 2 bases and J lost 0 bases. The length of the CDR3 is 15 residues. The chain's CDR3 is CASSEAGGPNTEVFF. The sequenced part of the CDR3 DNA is TGTGCCAGCAGTGAAGCAGGGGGCCCAAACACA.

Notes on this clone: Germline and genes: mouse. The DNA read from the CDR3 is TGCACCTGCAAGCCGGGACAATCCAACGAA. The encoded protein is CTCKPGQSNE. The whole CDR3 sequence reads CTCKPGQSNERLFF. The rearrangement joins TRBV1 to TRBJ1-4; possibly TRBD1 for D (6 bases). The missing CDR3 end, 4 residues past where the read stops, is filled in from the germline J gene. Deletions cut 7 bases from V and 2 bases from J, with 11 bases between. The germline CDR1 and CDR2 sequences are NSQYPW and LRSPGD (reference sequence). The CDR3 length is 14 residues. Together with reference TRBV1 and TRBJ1-4, the CDR3 gives the full variable domain: VTLLEQNPRWRLVPRGQAVNLRCILKNSQYPWMSWYQQDLQKQLQWLFTLRSPGDKEVKSLPGADYLATRVTDTELRLQVANMSQGRTLYCTCKPGQSNERLFFGHGTKLSVL.

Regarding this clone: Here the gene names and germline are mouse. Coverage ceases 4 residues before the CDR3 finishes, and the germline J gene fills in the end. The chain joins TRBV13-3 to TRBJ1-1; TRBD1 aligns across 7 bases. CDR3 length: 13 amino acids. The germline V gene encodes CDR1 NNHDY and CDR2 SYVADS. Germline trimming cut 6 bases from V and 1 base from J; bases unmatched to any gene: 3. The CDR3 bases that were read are TGTGCCAGCAAGGGACAGAAAAACACA. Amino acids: CASKGQKNT. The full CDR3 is CASKGQKNTEVFF.

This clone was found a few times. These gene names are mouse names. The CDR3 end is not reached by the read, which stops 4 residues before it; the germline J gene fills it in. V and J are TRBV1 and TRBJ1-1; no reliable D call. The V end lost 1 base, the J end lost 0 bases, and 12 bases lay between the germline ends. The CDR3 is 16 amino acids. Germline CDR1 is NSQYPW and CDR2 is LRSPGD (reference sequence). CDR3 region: CTCSAAPSRANTEVFF. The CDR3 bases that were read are TGCACCTGCAGTGCAGCCCCTTCCAGAGCAAACACA.

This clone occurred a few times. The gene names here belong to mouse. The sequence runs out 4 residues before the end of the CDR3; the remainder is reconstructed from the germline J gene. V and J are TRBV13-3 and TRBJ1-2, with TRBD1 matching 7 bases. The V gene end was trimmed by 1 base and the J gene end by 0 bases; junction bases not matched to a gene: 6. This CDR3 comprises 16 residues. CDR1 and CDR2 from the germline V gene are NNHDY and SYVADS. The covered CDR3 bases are TGTGCCAGCAGTGATAGGACAGGAGGAACAAACTCC. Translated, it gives CASSDRTGGTNS. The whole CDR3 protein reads CASSDRTGGTNSDYTF.

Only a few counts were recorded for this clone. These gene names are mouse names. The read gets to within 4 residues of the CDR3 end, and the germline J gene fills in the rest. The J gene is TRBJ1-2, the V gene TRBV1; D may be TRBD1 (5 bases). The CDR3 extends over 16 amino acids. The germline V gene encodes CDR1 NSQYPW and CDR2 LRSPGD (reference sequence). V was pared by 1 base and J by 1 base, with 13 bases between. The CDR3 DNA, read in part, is TGCACCTGCAGTGCAGTGGGTGGGGGGGTAAACTCC. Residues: CTCSAVGGGVNS. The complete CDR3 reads CTCSAVGGGVNSDYTF.

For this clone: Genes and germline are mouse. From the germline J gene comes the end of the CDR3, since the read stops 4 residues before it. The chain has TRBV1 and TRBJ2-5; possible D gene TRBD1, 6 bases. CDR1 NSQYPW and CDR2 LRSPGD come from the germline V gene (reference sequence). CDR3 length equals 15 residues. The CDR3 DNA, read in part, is TGCACCTGCAGTGTCAGAGAGGGACAAGGGGAC. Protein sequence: CTCSVREGQGD. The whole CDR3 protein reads CTCSVREGQGDTQYF.

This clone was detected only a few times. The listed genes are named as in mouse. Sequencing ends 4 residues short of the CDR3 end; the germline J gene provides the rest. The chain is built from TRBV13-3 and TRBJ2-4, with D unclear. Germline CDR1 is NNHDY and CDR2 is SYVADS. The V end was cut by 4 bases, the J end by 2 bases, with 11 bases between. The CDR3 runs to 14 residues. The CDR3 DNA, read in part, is TGTGCCAGCAGTCCCCCACAAAATCAAAAC. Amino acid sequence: CASSPPQNQN. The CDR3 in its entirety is CASSPPQNQNTLYF.

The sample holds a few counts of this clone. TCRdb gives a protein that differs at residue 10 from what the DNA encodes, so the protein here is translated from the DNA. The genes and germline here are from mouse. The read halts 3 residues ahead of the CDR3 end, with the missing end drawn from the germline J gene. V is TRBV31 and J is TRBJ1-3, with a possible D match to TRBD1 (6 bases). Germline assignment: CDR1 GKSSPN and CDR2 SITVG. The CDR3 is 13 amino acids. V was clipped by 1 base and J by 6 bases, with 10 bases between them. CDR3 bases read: TGTGCCTGGAGTCCGGACAGATTAAATACG. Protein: CAWSPDRLNT. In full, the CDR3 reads CAWSPDRLNTLYF. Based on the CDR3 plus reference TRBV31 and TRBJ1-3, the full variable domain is AQTIHQWPVAEIKAVGSPLSLGCTIKGKSSPNLYWYWQATGGTLQQLFYSITVGQVESVVQLNLSASRPKDDQFILSTEKLLLSHSGFYLCAWSPDRLNTLYFGEGSRLIVV.

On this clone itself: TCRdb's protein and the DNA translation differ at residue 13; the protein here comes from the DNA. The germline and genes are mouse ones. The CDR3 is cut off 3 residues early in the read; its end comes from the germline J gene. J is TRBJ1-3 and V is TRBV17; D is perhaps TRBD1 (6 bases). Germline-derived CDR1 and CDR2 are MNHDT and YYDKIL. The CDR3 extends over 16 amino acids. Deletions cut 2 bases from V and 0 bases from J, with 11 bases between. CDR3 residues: CASSRMTGNSGNTLYF. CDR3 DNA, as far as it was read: TGTGCTAGCAGTAGAATGACAGGAAATTCTGGAAATACG.

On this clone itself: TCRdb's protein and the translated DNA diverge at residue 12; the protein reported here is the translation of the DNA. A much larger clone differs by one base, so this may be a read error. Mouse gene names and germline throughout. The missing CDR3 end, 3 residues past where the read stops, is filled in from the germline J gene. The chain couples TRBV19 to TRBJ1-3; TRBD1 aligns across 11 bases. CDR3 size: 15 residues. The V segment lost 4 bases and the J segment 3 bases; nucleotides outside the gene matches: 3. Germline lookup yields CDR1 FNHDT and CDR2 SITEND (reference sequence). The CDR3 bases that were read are TGTGCCAGCAGTCGGGACAGGGGGGGTGGAAATACG. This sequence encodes CASSRDRGGGNT. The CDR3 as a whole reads CASSRDRGGGNTLYF.

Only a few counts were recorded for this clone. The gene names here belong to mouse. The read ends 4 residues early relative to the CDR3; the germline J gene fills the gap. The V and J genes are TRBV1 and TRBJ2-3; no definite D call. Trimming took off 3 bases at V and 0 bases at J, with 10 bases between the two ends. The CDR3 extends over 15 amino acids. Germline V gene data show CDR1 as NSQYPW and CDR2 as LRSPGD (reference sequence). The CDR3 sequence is CTCSAPTRSAETLYF. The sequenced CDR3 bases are TGCACCTGCAGTGCCCCGACACGTAGTGCAGAA. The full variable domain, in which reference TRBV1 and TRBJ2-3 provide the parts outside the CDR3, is VTLLEQNPRWRLVPRGQAVNLRCILKNSQYPWMSWYQQDLQKQLQWLFTLRSPGDKEVKSLPGADYLATRVTDTELRLQVANMSQGRTLYCTCSAPTRSAETLYFGSGTRLTVL.

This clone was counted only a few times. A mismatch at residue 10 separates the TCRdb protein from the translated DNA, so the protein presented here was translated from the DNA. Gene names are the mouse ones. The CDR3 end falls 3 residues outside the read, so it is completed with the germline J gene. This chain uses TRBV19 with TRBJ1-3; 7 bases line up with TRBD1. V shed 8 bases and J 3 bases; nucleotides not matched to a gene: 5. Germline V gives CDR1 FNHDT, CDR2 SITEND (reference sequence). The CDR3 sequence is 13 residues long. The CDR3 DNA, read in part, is TGTGCCAGTACCGGGACAGATGGAAATACG. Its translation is CASTGTDGNT. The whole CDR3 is CASTGTDGNTLYF.